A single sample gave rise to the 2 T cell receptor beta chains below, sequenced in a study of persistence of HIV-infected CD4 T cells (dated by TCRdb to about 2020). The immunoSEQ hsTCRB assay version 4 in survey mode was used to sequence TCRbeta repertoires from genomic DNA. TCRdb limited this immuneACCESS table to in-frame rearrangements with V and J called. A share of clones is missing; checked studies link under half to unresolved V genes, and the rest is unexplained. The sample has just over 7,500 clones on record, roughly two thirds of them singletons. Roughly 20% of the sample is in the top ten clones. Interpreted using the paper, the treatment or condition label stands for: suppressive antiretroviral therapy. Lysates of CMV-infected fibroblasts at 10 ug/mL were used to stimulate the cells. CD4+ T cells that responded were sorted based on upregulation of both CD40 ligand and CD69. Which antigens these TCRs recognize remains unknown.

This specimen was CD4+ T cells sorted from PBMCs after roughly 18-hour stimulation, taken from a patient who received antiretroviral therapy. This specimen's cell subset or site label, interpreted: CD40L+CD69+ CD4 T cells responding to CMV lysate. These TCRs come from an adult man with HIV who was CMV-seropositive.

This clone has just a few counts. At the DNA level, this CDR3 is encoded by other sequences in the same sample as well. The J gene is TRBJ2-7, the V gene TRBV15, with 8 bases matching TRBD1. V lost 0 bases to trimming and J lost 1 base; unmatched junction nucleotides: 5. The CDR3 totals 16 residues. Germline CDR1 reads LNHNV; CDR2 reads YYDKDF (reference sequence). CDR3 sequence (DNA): TGTGCCACCAGCAGAGACAGGACAGGGATATCCTACGAGCAGTACTTC. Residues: CATSRDRTGISYEQYF.

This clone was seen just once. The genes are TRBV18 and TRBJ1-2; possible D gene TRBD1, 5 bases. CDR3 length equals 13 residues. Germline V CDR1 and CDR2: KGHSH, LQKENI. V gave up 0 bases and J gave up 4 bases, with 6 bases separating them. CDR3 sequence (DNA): TGTGCCAGCTCACCACCAGGGGTCTATGGCTACACCTTC. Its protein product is CASSPPGVYGYTF.